This TCR beta chain is from a study of blood T cell repertoires in COVID-19. On the study more broadly: The analysed material was cDNA or gDNA that came from T cells, B-cell-depleted T cells, or PBMCs.

Participants reported their clinical history, and cohort assignment relied on those reports. The table came from immunoSEQ multiplex PCR; TCRdb's copy has only in-frame clones and leaves some out. Of 160,000 or so clones in the sample, around 89% were seen once. The V and J ends lost 5 bases and 0 bases respectively, with 11 bases between them. This CDR3 is 14 amino acids long. The germline V gene has CDR1 SEHNR and CDR2 FQNEAQ (reference sequence). V and J are TRBV7-9 and TRBJ2-7; D is undetermined. This sequence was found in a woman in her fifties or sixties who had recovered from COVID-19. The sample comprised PBMCs or T cells enriched from blood (not recorded which). For the CDR3, the DNA is TGTGCCAGCAGCCTACTGGTAGACTCCTACGAGCAGTACTTC. Protein product: CASSLLVDSYEQYF.